What follows are 31 T cell receptor beta chains derived from one specimen sequenced in a study of a mutant IDH1 vaccine in newly diagnosed glioma. No antigens are known for them. The time point is: week 35, safety follow-up. The vaccine gave 300 ug of a 20-mer mutant IDH1 peptide subcutaneously per dose. The table came from immunoSEQ multiplex PCR; TCRdb's copy has only in-frame clones and leaves some out. In the table there are 45,000 to 50,000 clones, about 88% of which are singletons. The source material was PBMCs, sampled from a glioma patient whose treatment included an IDH1 peptide vaccine. The receptors derive from a woman aged 40 to 50 with glioma.

The chain employs TRBV5-1 and TRBJ1-4; D not resolved. CDR3 length: 15 residues. V was pared by 0 bases and J by 1 base, with 7 bases between. Germline-derived CDR1 and CDR2 are SGHRS and YFSETQ. As DNA, the CDR3 is TGCGCCAGCAGCTTGGCCTCAAAAACTAATGAAAAACTGTTTTTT. This translates into CASSLASKTNEKLFF.

This chain links TRBV6-5 with TRBJ2-2; D unresolved. The V gene's germline CDR1 is MNHEY and CDR2 SVGAGI. V was shortened by 0 bases and J by 6 bases, with 8 bases between the two germline ends. The CDR3 is 14 residues long. Written as DNA, the CDR3 is TGTGCCAGCAGTTACTCGGGCTTAGCCGGGGAGCTGTTTTTT. This codes for CASSYSGLAGELFF.

The chain joins TRBV28 to TRBJ1-1; D unresolved. Trimming pared 5 bases from V and 7 bases from J, leaving 5 bases between. The CDR3 totals 10 residues. The germline gives CDR1 MDHEN, CDR2 SYDVKM. CDR3 residues: CASSANEAFF. CDR3 in DNA: TGTGCCAGCAGTGCGAATGAAGCTTTCTTT.

The J gene is TRBJ2-1, the V gene TRBV25-1; TRBD2 matches 9 bases. The CDR3 loop spans 16 amino acids. The germline V gene encodes CDR1 MGHDK and CDR2 SYGVNS. V gave up 4 bases and J gave up 7 bases; unmatched junction bases: 11. The CDR3 region is CASSANSAGGRNEQFF. CDR3 DNA sequence: TGTGCCAGCAGTGCCAATTCAGCGGGGGGCCGAAATGAGCAGTTCTTC.

The chain is built from TRBV5-6 and TRBJ2-3; 15 nucleotides match TRBD2. Looked up from germline, CDR1 is SGHDT and CDR2 is YYEEEE. This CDR3 region has 18 residues. J was trimmed by 1 base and V by 3 bases; bases with no gene match: 6. CDR3: CASSWTSGGALGTDTQYF. As DNA, the CDR3 is TGTGCCAGCAGCTGGACTAGCGGGGGGGCCTTGGGCACAGATACGCAGTATTTT.

The gene calls are TRBV2 and TRBJ1-1; tentatively, D is TRBD1 (6 bases). Looked up from germline, CDR1 is SNHLY and CDR2 is FYNNEI. The CDR3 loop spans 14 amino acids. V dropped 7 bases and J dropped 6 bases, with 18 bases sitting between them. This CDR3 is CASIFGEGGAEAFF. The CDR3 DNA sequence: TGTGCCAGCATCTTTGGGGAGGGGGGGGCTGAAGCTTTCTTT.

This clone was detected only once. The rearrangement joins TRBV9 to TRBJ1-3; D is perhaps TRBD1 (5 bases). The CDR3 is 17 amino acids. The V end lost 0 bases, the J end lost 3 bases, and 16 bases lay between the germline ends. From germline, CDR1 is SGDLS and CDR2 YYNGEE. The DNA of the CDR3 is TGTGCCAGCAGCGTAGGACTCGGGGAAGGGGTTGGAAACACCATATATTTT. Amino acid sequence: CASSVGLGEGVGNTIYF.

This sequence joins TRBV5-1 and TRBJ2-2; 9 bases are shared with TRBD1. CDR1 SGHRS and CDR2 YFSETQ come from the germline V gene. V dropped 4 bases and J dropped 5; count of bases not matched to a gene: 3. This CDR3 comprises 14 residues. CDR3 protein: CASSIGQGTGELFF. CDR3 nucleotide sequence: TGCGCCAGCAGCATAGGACAGGGGACCGGGGAGCTGTTTTTT.

The gene calls are TRBV28 and TRBJ1-5; maybe TRBD1 (6 bases). Per germline, CDR1 MDHEN and CDR2 SYDVKM. The CDR3 length is 16 residues. Between the trimmed V and J ends, which lost 2 bases and 4 bases, there was a span of 15 bases. CDR3 DNA: TGTGCCAGCAGTTTAATGCGCAGGGGAAATAATCAGCCCCAGCATTTT. The encoded protein is CASSLMRRGNNQPQHF.

The chain carries TRBV4-1 and TRBJ1-1, with 9 positions matching TRBD1. CDR1 and CDR2 from the germline V gene are MGHRA and YSYEKL. Trimming took 3 bases from V and 5 from J; bases not matched to a gene: 4. The CDR3 extends over 14 amino acids. This CDR3 is CASSHRTGETEAFF. CDR3 coding DNA: TGCGCCAGCAGCCACAGGACAGGGGAGACTGAAGCTTTCTTT.

This chain connects TRBV4-1 to TRBJ1-2; 10 bases match TRBD1. J was trimmed by 6 bases and V by 5 bases; bases with no gene match: 15. This CDR3 has 17 amino acids. Germline CDR1 MGHRA, CDR2 YSYEKL. The CDR3 coding sequence is TGCGCCAGCAGCGCGAGGGACAGGGGCGCTGGGTTCGATGGCTACACCTTC. Translated: CASSARDRGAGFDGYTF.

The genes are TRBV9 and TRBJ1-1, with 10 bases matching TRBD1. The CDR3 consists of 14 residues. Looked up from germline, CDR1 is SGDLS and CDR2 is YYNGEE. V lost 7 bases and J lost 4; bases outside the gene matches: 7. The CDR3, as DNA: TGTGCCAGCTCCCAGTGGACAGGGGGCACTGAAGCTTTCTTT. It encodes CASSQWTGGTEAFF.

The rearrangement links TRBV7-2 to TRBJ2-3; the D is unclear. Trimming pared 3 bases from V and 0 bases from J, leaving 10 bases between. Germline values: CDR1 SGHTA, CDR2 FQGNSA. The CDR3 is made up of 15 amino acids. CDR3 nucleotide sequence: TGTGCCAGCAGCTTTTTCTTACGGAGCACAGATACGCAGTATTTT. Its protein product is CASSFFLRSTDTQYF.

In this sample, this clone turned up a few times. The chain joins TRBV2 to TRBJ1-4, with 9 bases aligning to TRBD1. Unmatched junction bases numbered 6, after V lost 6 bases and J lost 7 bases. There are 14 residues in the CDR3. Germline V gene lookup returns CDR1 SNHLY and CDR2 FYNNEI. Here the CDR3 DNA reads TGTGCCAGCAGGAGACAGGGGGAAAGTGAAAAACTGTTTTTT. It specifies CASRRQGESEKLFF.

The chain combines TRBV28 with TRBJ2-2; 9 nucleotides line up with TRBD1. The germline V gene encodes CDR1 MDHEN and CDR2 SYDVKM. The CDR3 runs to 20 residues. V was clipped by 3 bases and J by 9 bases; unmatched bases: 23. The chain's CDR3 is CASSFPPPGQGKWGLRELFF. For the CDR3, the DNA is TGTGCCAGCAGTTTCCCACCCCCGGGACAGGGCAAGTGGGGGCTCAGGGAGCTGTTTTTT.

The chain couples TRBV9 to TRBJ1-1; no reliable D call. CDR3 size: 13 residues. Trimming removed 0 bases from V and 1 base from J, with 4 bases in between. CDR1 and CDR2 (germline): SGDLS, YYNGEE. The CDR3 reads CASSVVANTEAFF. The DNA for the CDR3 is TGTGCCAGCAGCGTAGTTGCGAACACTGAAGCTTTCTTT.

The chain is built from TRBV28 and TRBJ2-7; possible D gene TRBD2, 6 bases. CDR3 length: 14 amino acids. The germline gives CDR1 MDHEN, CDR2 SYDVKM. Between the trimmed V and J ends, which lost 3 bases and 1 base, there was a span of 10 bases. CDR3 sequence (DNA): TGTGCCAGCAGTTTCGGCGGGAAATCCTACGAGCAGTACTTC. It encodes CASSFGGKSYEQYF.

The CDR3 DNA reads TGTGCCAGCAGTATACTAGCGGGAGTCACAGATACGCAGTATTTT. Translating it yields CASSILAGVTDTQYF. The chain couples TRBV28 to TRBJ2-3; 11 bases fit TRBD2. The CDR3 totals 15 residues. The ends lost 5 bases at V and 2 bases at J; junction bases unmatched: 3. Germline assignment: CDR1 MDHEN and CDR2 SYDVKM.

The chain combines TRBV18 with TRBJ2-7, with D tentatively TRBD1 (6 bases). This CDR3 region has 17 residues. The V end was cut by 2 bases, the J end by 0 bases, with 17 bases between. Germline loops: CDR1 KGHSH, CDR2 LQKENI. This CDR3 reads CASSPADSPVSSYEQYF. In DNA, the CDR3 is TGTGCCAGCTCACCAGCGGACAGCCCGGTTAGCTCCTACGAGCAGTACTTC.

This clone has just a few counts. The rearrangement links TRBV6-4 to TRBJ2-3, with TRBD2 matching over 10 bases. This CDR3 is built from 15 residues. V shed 4 bases, J shed 0 bases, and the junction held 1 base outside the gene matches. The V gene's germline CDR1 is MRHNA and CDR2 SNTAGT. The CDR3 DNA is TGTGCCAGCAGTGCACTAGCGGGGAGCACAGATACGCAGTATTTT. This gives the protein CASSALAGSTDTQYF.

V usage is TRBV7-2 and J usage is TRBJ2-2; D is uncertain. The germline V gene encodes CDR1 SGHTA and CDR2 FQGNSA. V was trimmed by 7 bases and J by 1 base, leaving 13 bases between them. The CDR3 spans 15 residues. The CDR3 DNA follows: TGTGCCAGCACCCCCCCCCAAAAGAACACCGGGGAGCTGTTTTTT. Encoded protein: CASTPPQKNTGELFF.

V usage is TRBV6-1 and J usage is TRBJ2-7; 12 nucleotides agree with TRBD2. CDR1 and CDR2 from the germline V gene are MNHNS and SASEGT. Trimming at V came to 4 bases and at J to 2 bases, leaving 9 bases not matched to a gene. This CDR3 is 17 amino acids long. The CDR3 sequence: CASSASIGLAGTYEQYF. CDR3 nucleotide sequence: TGTGCCAGCAGTGCGTCCATAGGACTAGCGGGAACCTACGAGCAGTACTTC.

The chain has TRBV29-1 and TRBJ2-3, with D hard to call. The CDR3 is 10 amino acids. Germline loops: CDR1 SQVTM, CDR2 ANQGSEA. Deletions cut 4 bases from V and 7 bases from J, with 6 bases between. CDR3 sequence (DNA): TGCAGCGTTGTCCAACATACGCAGTATTTT. Amino acids: CSVVQHTQYF.

The rearrangement joins TRBV6-1 to TRBJ1-5; D call uncertain. Germline loops: CDR1 MNHNS, CDR2 SASEGT. This CDR3 comprises 14 residues. The V and J ends lost 2 bases and 4 bases respectively, with 9 bases between them. CDR3 nucleotides: TGTGCCAGCAGTGAAACCCCCCAAAATCAGCCCCAGCATTTT. Translation gives CASSETPQNQPQHF.

The rearrangement links TRBV9 to TRBJ1-3; perhaps TRBD1 as D (6 bases). Germline V gene lookup returns CDR1 SGDLS and CDR2 YYNGEE. The CDR3 contains 15 residues. V lost 3 bases, J lost 4 bases, and 14 bases lay in between. CDR3 sequence reads: CASSARGGPGNTIYF. The CDR3 bases are TGTGCCAGCAGCGCCCGGGGGGGGCCAGGAAACACCATATATTTT.

The chain is built from TRBV19 and TRBJ1-1, with D maybe TRBD1 (6 bases). The CDR3 length is 14 residues. CDR1 and CDR2 from the germline V gene are LNHDA and SQIVND (reference sequence). Trimming removed 7 bases at V and 1 base at J, with 13 bases between. The CDR3 spells CASNPDSSNTEAFF. In nucleotides, the CDR3 is TGTGCCAGTAATCCGGACAGCTCGAACACTGAAGCTTTCTTT.

The genes are TRBV7-9 and TRBJ1-1; the match to TRBD1 covers 8 bases. Germline lookup yields CDR1 SEHNR and CDR2 FQNEAQ (reference sequence). Trimming took 4 bases from V and 3 from J; bases not matched to a gene: 7. The CDR3 length is 15 residues. DNA of the CDR3: TGTGCCAGCAGCTCCCTGACAGGGGCCTACACTGAAGCTTTCTTT. Encoded protein: CASSSLTGAYTEAFF.

This chain uses TRBV7-8 with TRBJ2-6; TRBD2 agrees at 7 bases. Losses at the gene ends were 5 bases for V and 4 bases for J; bases not matched to a gene: 14. The CDR3 sequence is 18 residues long. Germline CDR1 is SGHVS and CDR2 is FQNEAQ. The CDR3 region is CASSGGEGPVRGANVLTF. As DNA, the CDR3 is TGTGCCAGCAGCGGCGGGGAGGGCCCGGTACGAGGGGCCAACGTCCTGACTTTC.

The chain uses TRBV27 and TRBJ2-1; the match to TRBD2 covers 13 bases. The CDR3 contains 15 residues. V was clipped by 8 bases and J by 5 bases; unmatched bases: 6. Germline CDR1 is MNHEY and CDR2 is SMNVEV (reference sequence). In nucleotides, the CDR3 is TGTGCCAGCGGGGGACTAGCGGGAATCCACAATGAGCAGTTCTTC. This encodes CASGGLAGIHNEQFF.

This clone was seen more than once but under ten times. V is TRBV14 and J is TRBJ1-1; D is unclear. Germline V gene sequence: CDR1 SGHDN, CDR2 FVKESK. The ends were cut back, 3 bases at V and 3 bases at J, with 5 bases in the middle. This CDR3 contains 12 residues. The CDR3 DNA is TGTGCCAGCAGCCATAGTTACACTGAAGCTTTCTTT. Translated, it gives CASSHSYTEAFF.

The gene calls are TRBV9 and TRBJ2-3; no reliable D call. The V and J ends lost 0 bases and 0 bases respectively, with 8 bases between them. CDR1 is SGDLS, CDR2 YYNGEE, per germline. The CDR3 has 15 residues. CDR3: CASSVGVDSTDTQYF. The DNA of the CDR3 is TGTGCCAGCAGCGTAGGGGTGGACAGCACAGATACGCAGTATTTT. Combining the CDR3 with reference TRBV9 and TRBJ2-3 gives the whole variable domain DSGVTQTPKHLITATGQRVTLRCSPRSGDLSVYWYQQSLDQGLQFLIQYYNGEERAKGNILERFSAQQFPDLHSELNLSSLELGDSALYFCASSVGVDSTDTQYFGPGTRLTVL.